These T cell receptor beta chains were read from a single sample in a study of identifying expanded T cells in peripheral blood. The repertoire was sequenced with immunoSEQ multiplex PCR; TCRdb's copy has only in-frame clones and lacks some. This table holds 100,000 to 110,000 clones, 80% to 90% found once. The sequenced material came from blood. The receptors were gathered from a person aged 18 to 75 in good health. The CDR3 runs from the conserved cysteine through the conserved F or W. The D gene is left open where the match is weak. Clone size, where shown, is once, few, many, or a class for clones that have expanded.

CDR3aa: CASSQARGPNQPQHF
CDR3nt: TGCGCCAGCAGCCAAGCCCGCGGACCCAATCAGCCCCAGCATTTT
v_gene: TRBV4-1
d_gene: NA
j_gene: TRBJ1-5
abundance: NA

CDR3aa: CASSTFDRVGSPLHF
CDR3nt: TGTGCCAGTAGTACATTTGACAGGGTTGGTTCACCCCTCCACTTT
v_gene: TRBV19
d_gene: TRBD1
j_gene: TRBJ1-6
abundance: once

CDR3aa: CSVPSLNYNEQFF
CDR3nt: TGCAGCGTGCCTAGCTTGAACTACAATGAGCAGTTCTTC
v_gene: TRBV29-1
d_gene: NA
j_gene: TRBJ2-1
abundance: once

CDR3aa: CASNLHPQTGGTGELFF
CDR3nt: TGTGCCAGCAACCTCCACCCTCAGACAGGGGGGACCGGGGAGCTGTTTTTT
v_gene: TRBV7-8
d_gene: TRBD1
j_gene: TRBJ2-2
abundance: NA

CDR3aa: CSVRDRGAETQYF
CDR3nt: TGCAGCGTTAGGGACAGGGGGGCAGAGACCCAGTACTTC
v_gene: TRBV29-1
d_gene: TRBD1
j_gene: TRBJ2-5
abundance: NA

CDR3aa: CASSSTGGKNEQFF
CDR3nt: TGTGCCAGCAGCTCAACAGGGGGCAAGAATGAGCAGTTCTTC
v_gene: TRBV7-3
d_gene: TRBD1
j_gene: TRBJ2-1
abundance: NA

CDR3aa: CASSQGQGREKLFF
CDR3nt: TGTGCCAGCAGCCAAGGACAGGGACGAGAAAAACTGTTTTTT
v_gene: TRBV7-9
d_gene: TRBD1
j_gene: TRBJ1-4
abundance: NA

CDR3aa: CASSAVPGANVLTF
CDR3nt: TGTGCCAGCAGTGCTGTCCCTGGGGCCAACGTCCTGACTTTC
v_gene: TRBV2
d_gene: NA
j_gene: TRBJ2-6
abundance: NA

CDR3aa: CASSLRQGSNTEAFF
CDR3nt: TGCGCCAGCAGCCTCCGACAGGGATCGAACACTGAAGCTTTCTTT
v_gene: TRBV5-1
d_gene: TRBD1
j_gene: TRBJ1-1
abundance: NA

CDR3aa: CASSLYGDEQYF
CDR3nt: TGTGCCAGCAGCTTATACGGGGACGAGCAGTACTTC
v_gene: TRBV7-2
d_gene: NA
j_gene: TRBJ2-7
abundance: NA

CDR3aa: CASSHLGGGSYEQYF
CDR3nt: TGTGCCAGCAGCCACCTCGGGGGGGGAAGCTACGAGCAGTACTTC
v_gene: TRBV14
d_gene: TRBD2
j_gene: TRBJ2-7
abundance: NA

CDR3aa: CASSPGTARFYGYTF
CDR3nt: TGCGCCAGCAGCCCAGGGACAGCGAGATTCTATGGCTACACCTTC
v_gene: TRBV4-3
d_gene: TRBD1
j_gene: TRBJ1-2
abundance: NA

CDR3aa: CASSPRGNQETQYF
CDR3nt: TGTGCCAGCAGCCCCCGGGGGAACCAAGAGACCCAGTACTTC
v_gene: TRBV11-3
d_gene: NA
j_gene: TRBJ2-5
abundance: few

CDR3aa: CAWSRQGARAGELFF
CDR3nt: TGTGCCTGGAGTCGACAGGGGGCGAGGGCCGGGGAGCTGTTTTTT
v_gene: TRBV30
d_gene: TRBD1
j_gene: TRBJ2-2
abundance: NA

CDR3aa: CASSSGANTGELFF
CDR3nt: TGCGCCAGCTCGAGTGGGGCGAACACCGGGGAGCTGTTTTTT
v_gene: TRBV5-1
d_gene: NA
j_gene: TRBJ2-2
abundance: NA

CDR3aa: CASSAGPYASNQPQHF
CDR3nt: TGTGCCAGCAGTGCTGGCCCCTACGCGAGCAATCAGCCCCAGCATTTT
v_gene: TRBV2
d_gene: NA
j_gene: TRBJ1-5
abundance: NA

CDR3aa: CASSLATRDDTQYF
CDR3nt: TGCGCCAGCAGCTTGGCGACTAGGGATGATACGCAGTATTTT
v_gene: TRBV5-1
d_gene: NA
j_gene: TRBJ2-3
abundance: NA

CDR3aa: CASSIMDRDETQYF
CDR3nt: TGTGCCAGTAGTATCATGGACAGGGATGAGACCCAGTACTTC
v_gene: TRBV19
d_gene: TRBD1
j_gene: TRBJ2-5
abundance: NA

CDR3aa: CASSVGTALRQPQHF
CDR3nt: TGTGCCAGCAGTGTAGGGACGGCTCTTCGCCAGCCCCAGCATTTT
v_gene: TRBV2
d_gene: NA
j_gene: TRBJ1-5
abundance: NA

CDR3aa: CASTSTSAASYEQYF
CDR3nt: TGTGCCAGCACCTCCACTAGCGCCGCCTCCTACGAGCAGTACTTC
v_gene: TRBV27
d_gene: TRBD2
j_gene: TRBJ2-7
abundance: once

CDR3aa: CASSHHRTGANTGELFF
CDR3nt: TGTGCCAGCAGCCACCACAGGACAGGGGCGAACACCGGGGAGCTGTTTTTT
v_gene: TRBV14
d_gene: TRBD1
j_gene: TRBJ2-2
abundance: NA

CDR3aa: CASSQDRRQYF
CDR3nt: TGTGCCAGCAGCCAAGACAGAAGGCAGTACTTC
v_gene: TRBV7-2
d_gene: NA
j_gene: TRBJ2-7
abundance: few

CDR3aa: CASSLGGVNTEAFF
CDR3nt: TGTGCCAGCAGCTTGGGGGGAGTGAACACTGAAGCTTTCTTT
v_gene: TRBV7-6
d_gene: NA
j_gene: TRBJ1-1
abundance: NA

CDR3aa: CASSLAVVRREEADTQYF
CDR3nt: TGTGCCAGCAGCTTAGCGGTGGTTAGGCGGGAGGAGGCAGATACGCAGTATTTT
v_gene: TRBV13
d_gene: TRBD2
j_gene: TRBJ2-3
abundance: NA

CDR3aa: CASSESGQGNSPLHF
CDR3nt: TGTGCCAGCAGTGAGTCGGGACAGGGTAATTCACCCCTCCACTTT
v_gene: TRBV2
d_gene: TRBD1
j_gene: TRBJ1-6
abundance: NA

CDR3aa: CASSQGKGGQPQHF
CDR3nt: TGCGCCAGCAGCCAAGGAAAAGGGGGTCAGCCCCAGCATTTT
v_gene: TRBV4-1
d_gene: NA
j_gene: TRBJ1-5
abundance: few

CDR3aa: CASNRGLGTQETQYF
CDR3nt: TGTGCCAGTAATAGGGGACTAGGGACTCAAGAGACCCAGTACTTC
v_gene: TRBV19
d_gene: TRBD2
j_gene: TRBJ2-5
abundance: NA

CDR3aa: CASSLTVTTNEKLFF
CDR3nt: TGTGCCAGCAGCTTAACTGTCACAACTAATGAAAAACTGTTTTTT
v_gene: TRBV7-9
d_gene: NA
j_gene: TRBJ1-4
abundance: once

CDR3aa: CASSSGTSGEHYNEQFF
CDR3nt: TGCGCCAGCAGCTCTGGGACTAGCGGCGAGCATTACAATGAGCAGTTCTTC
v_gene: TRBV5-1
d_gene: TRBD2
j_gene: TRBJ2-1
abundance: NA

CDR3aa: CASRLLAGSQPQHF
CDR3nt: TGTGCCAGCAGATTACTCGCGGGTTCCCAGCCCCAGCATTTT
v_gene: TRBV6-5
d_gene: NA
j_gene: TRBJ1-5
abundance: NA

CDR3aa: CASRGRGDREAFF
CDR3nt: TGTGCCAGCAGGGGCAGGGGGGACAGGGAAGCTTTCTTT
v_gene: TRBV25-1
d_gene: TRBD1
j_gene: TRBJ1-1
abundance: NA

CDR3aa: CASSFGDEQFF
CDR3nt: TGTGCCAGCAGCTTCGGAGATGAGCAGTTCTTC
v_gene: TRBV11-3
d_gene: NA
j_gene: TRBJ2-1
abundance: NA

CDR3aa: CASSLSDSANTQYF
CDR3nt: TGTGCCAGCAGCCTAAGTGACTCCGCCAATACGCAGTATTTT
v_gene: TRBV9
d_gene: NA
j_gene: TRBJ2-3
abundance: NA

CDR3aa: CASSLSAGQQPQHF
CDR3nt: TGTGCCAGCAGTTTATCGGCAGGGCAACAGCCCCAGCATTTT
v_gene: TRBV27
d_gene: NA
j_gene: TRBJ1-5
abundance: NA

CDR3aa: CATSQGKDTEAFF
CDR3nt: TGCGCCACCTCACAGGGTAAGGACACTGAAGCTTTCTTT
v_gene: TRBV10-2
d_gene: NA
j_gene: TRBJ1-1
abundance: once

CDR3aa: CASSLEREGINEQYF
CDR3nt: TGTGCCAGCAGTCTGGAGCGGGAGGGCATCAACGAGCAGTACTTC
v_gene: TRBV27
d_gene: TRBD2
j_gene: TRBJ2-7
abundance: NA

CDR3aa: CASSPPNTAKIEAFF
CDR3nt: TGTGCCAGCTCACCACCAAATACAGCTAAAATAGAAGCTTTCTTT
v_gene: TRBV18
d_gene: NA
j_gene: TRBJ1-1
abundance: once

CDR3aa: CASSSRQGWGYEQYF
CDR3nt: TGTGCCAGCAGCTCGCGACAGGGGTGGGGCTACGAGCAGTACTTC
v_gene: TRBV5-6
d_gene: TRBD1
j_gene: TRBJ2-7
abundance: NA

CDR3aa: CASSSTLGGYEQYF
CDR3nt: TGTGCCAGCAGCAGTACATTAGGAGGCTACGAGCAGTACTTC
v_gene: TRBV11-2
d_gene: NA
j_gene: TRBJ2-7
abundance: NA

CDR3aa: CASSGHRPNTEAFF
CDR3nt: TGTGCCAGCAGTGGTCACAGACCGAACACTGAAGCTTTCTTT
v_gene: TRBV2
d_gene: NA
j_gene: TRBJ1-1
abundance: NA

CDR3aa: CASNGGSSREKLFF
CDR3nt: TGTGCCAGTAATGGGGGGTCCTCGCGGGAAAAACTGTTTTTT
v_gene: TRBV19
d_gene: NA
j_gene: TRBJ1-4
abundance: NA

CDR3aa: CASSGRTGSGYTF
CDR3nt: TGTGCCAGCAGCGGCCGGACAGGGTCTGGCTACACCTTC
v_gene: TRBV9
d_gene: TRBD1
j_gene: TRBJ1-2
abundance: NA

CDR3aa: CAWSTGTGGWYGYTF
CDR3nt: TGTGCCTGGAGTACTGGGACAGGGGGCTGGTATGGCTACACCTTC
v_gene: TRBV30
d_gene: TRBD1
j_gene: TRBJ1-2
abundance: NA

CDR3aa: CASSLGGEQYF
CDR3nt: TGTGCCAGCAGCTTAGGAGGCGAGCAGTACTTC
v_gene: TRBV13
d_gene: NA
j_gene: TRBJ2-7
abundance: NA

CDR3aa: CASSDRGDYGYTF
CDR3nt: TGCGCCAGCAGTGATCGGGGAGACTATGGCTACACCTTC
v_gene: TRBV10-2
d_gene: NA
j_gene: TRBJ1-2
abundance: few

CDR3aa: CATSRGRGNNQPQHF
CDR3nt: TGTGCCACCAGCAGAGGCAGGGGAAACAATCAGCCCCAGCATTTT
v_gene: TRBV15
d_gene: NA
j_gene: TRBJ1-5
abundance: NA

CDR3aa: CSVGFQNNQPQHF
CDR3nt: TGCAGCGTTGGATTCCAGAACAATCAGCCCCAGCATTTT
v_gene: TRBV29-1
d_gene: NA
j_gene: TRBJ1-5
abundance: NA

CDR3aa: CASSPREQGETQYF
CDR3nt: TGTGCCAGCTCACCACGCGAACAGGGAGAGACCCAGTACTTC
v_gene: TRBV18
d_gene: NA
j_gene: TRBJ2-5
abundance: NA

CDR3aa: CASRPEGFVYGYTF
CDR3nt: TGTGCCAGCAGGCCTGAGGGGTTTGTCTATGGCTACACCTTC
v_gene: TRBV25-1
d_gene: NA
j_gene: TRBJ1-2
abundance: NA

CDR3aa: CASSPTPVTYGYTF
CDR3nt: TGTGCCAGCAGCCCTACCCCCGTTACCTATGGCTACACCTTC
v_gene: TRBV7-2
d_gene: NA
j_gene: TRBJ1-2
abundance: NA

CDR3aa: CSVNVQRGSDTQYF
CDR3nt: TGCAGCGTGAACGTCCAGCGGGGCTCAGATACGCAGTATTTT
v_gene: TRBV29-1
d_gene: TRBD2
j_gene: TRBJ2-3
abundance: NA

CDR3aa: CASSARTGGSYEQYF
CDR3nt: TGTGCCAGTAGTGCCCGGACAGGGGGCTCCTACGAGCAGTACTTC
v_gene: TRBV19
d_gene: TRBD1
j_gene: TRBJ2-7
abundance: NA